These 10 T cell receptor beta chains were all obtained from the same sample, sequenced in a study of control samples from healthy donors and cancer patients. This table comes from immunoSEQ multiplex PCR, and its TCRdb copy is limited to in-frame clones, with some not included. The sample has roughly 100,000 clones, 70% to 90% seen once; the top ten hold about 14%. Sequencing was done on a sample of blood. These receptor sequences come from a man under 40 in good health.

This clone appeared once. The chain combines TRBV19 with TRBJ2-3, with D perhaps matching TRBD1 (6 bases). Germline V gives CDR1 LNHDA, CDR2 SQIVND (reference sequence). The CDR3 has 14 amino acids. V was pared by 5 bases and J by 5 bases, with 14 bases between. DNA for the CDR3: TGTGCCAGTAGTCACATAGGGGGAAGAGATACGCAGTATTTT. Its protein is CASSHIGGRDTQYF.

A few counts support this clone. The J gene is TRBJ1-2, the V gene TRBV5-1; weak D call: TRBD1 (5 bases). The germline V and J ends were trimmed by 0 bases and 2 bases, with 11 bases remaining between them. CDR1 and CDR2 (germline): SGHRS, YFSETQ. The CDR3 loop spans 15 amino acids. CDR3 residues: CASSLGAGHNYGYTF. CDR3 coding DNA: TGCGCCAGCAGCTTGGGGGCTGGACACAACTATGGCTACACCTTC.

V gene TRBV29-1 combines with J gene TRBJ1-2; D uncertain. The CDR3 sequence is 14 residues long. From germline, CDR1 is SQVTM and CDR2 ANQGSEA. Trimming stripped 7 bases from V and 3 bases from J, with 18 bases between. The CDR3 here is CSAPQLGTYYGYTF. The CDR3 DNA follows: TGCAGCGCTCCCCAACTCGGCACCTACTATGGCTACACCTTC.

The genes are TRBV27 and TRBJ1-6; D is uncertain. The V end was cut by 2 bases, the J end by 0 bases, with 8 bases between. Per the germline V gene, CDR1 is MNHEY and CDR2 is SMNVEV (reference sequence). The CDR3 is 16 amino acids. CDR3 in DNA: TGTGCCAGCAGTTTAAGAAAGAGCTCCTATAATTCACCCCTCCACTTT. Translation gives CASSLRKSSYNSPLHF.

V usage is TRBV5-6 and J usage is TRBJ2-7, with D unclear. CDR1 is SGHDT, CDR2 YYEEEE, per germline. V gave up 2 bases and J gave up 4 bases, with 7 bases separating them. This CDR3 contains 12 residues. The CDR3 DNA is TGTGCCAGCAGCTTTCTGGGTTACGAGCAGTACTTC. Translation gives CASSFLGYEQYF.

The table lists this clone with a count of one. This sequence joins TRBV14 and TRBJ2-5, with 8 positions matching TRBD2. Germline values: CDR1 SGHDN, CDR2 FVKESK. V trimming: 2 bases; J trimming: 4 bases; junction bases outside the gene matches: 12. The CDR3 consists of 17 residues. This CDR3 is CASSQLRSGRGGETQYF. Written as DNA, the CDR3 is TGTGCCAGCAGCCAACTTAGGAGCGGGAGAGGAGGAGAGACCCAGTACTTC.

The V call is TRBV19, the J call TRBJ2-7; 8 nucleotides align to TRBD2. The germline gives CDR1 LNHDA, CDR2 SQIVND (reference sequence). V lost 0 bases to trimming and J lost 7 bases; unmatched junction nucleotides: 8. This CDR3 spans 15 amino acids. CDR3 nucleotides: TGTGCCAGTAGTATAGACCTAGCGGGCCGATGGGAGCAGTACTTC. It codes for CASSIDLAGRWEQYF.

V usage is TRBV29-1 and J usage is TRBJ2-5; TRBD1 matches at 9 bases. CDR1 and CDR2 (germline): SQVTM, ANQGSEA. The CDR3 runs to 14 residues. The V segment lost 7 bases and the J segment 5 bases; nucleotides outside the gene matches: 11. The CDR3 reads CSAFRQGVRETQYF. CDR3 sequence (DNA): TGCAGCGCCTTTCGACAGGGGGTAAGGGAGACCCAGTACTTC.

The genes are TRBV24-1 and TRBJ2-3; 10 bases are shared with TRBD1. With V trimmed by 1 base and J by 5 bases, 2 bases remained unmatched. The CDR3 has 15 amino acids. The germline CDR1 and CDR2 sequences are KGHDR and SFDVKD. Here the CDR3 DNA reads TGTGCCACCAGTGATTTTGGACAGGGGGGAGATACGCAGTATTTT. This sequence encodes CATSDFGQGGDTQYF.

V usage is TRBV28 and J usage is TRBJ2-5; 9 bases align to TRBD1. V dropped 6 bases and J dropped 2; count of bases not matched to a gene: 7. Germline V CDR1 and CDR2: MDHEN, SYDVKM. The CDR3 extends over 15 amino acids. The CDR3 nucleotides are TGTGCCAGCAGCCCACTTGACAGGGGGCAAGAGACCCAGTACTTC. Protein product: CASSPLDRGQETQYF.